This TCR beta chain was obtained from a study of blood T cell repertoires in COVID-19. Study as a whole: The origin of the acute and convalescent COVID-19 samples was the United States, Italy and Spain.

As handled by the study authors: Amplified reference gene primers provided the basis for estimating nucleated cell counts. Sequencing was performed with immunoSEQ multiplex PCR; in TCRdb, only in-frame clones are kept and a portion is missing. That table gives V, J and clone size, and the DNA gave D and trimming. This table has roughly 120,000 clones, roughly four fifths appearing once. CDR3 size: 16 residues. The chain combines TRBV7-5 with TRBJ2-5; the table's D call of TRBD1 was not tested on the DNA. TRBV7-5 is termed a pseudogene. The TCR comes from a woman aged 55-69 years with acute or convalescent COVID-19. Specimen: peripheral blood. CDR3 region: CARRTQGPPLKETQYF. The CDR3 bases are TGTGCCAGAAGGACGCAGGGCCCTCCCTTGAAAGAGACCCAGTACTTC.